A selection of T cell receptor beta chains follows, all from one sample in a study of identical twins. TCRdb recomputed calls from the 5' RACE reads with MiXCR, one row per CDR3 protein. The sample carries 250,000 to 300,000 distinct CDR3 sequences, over 8.5% recorded once. The sample was also reused in another study, on yellow fever vaccine responses in identical twins.

The sample taken for sequencing was CD8+ T cells sorted from blood. Receptors originate from a woman under 30 in good health. The CDR3 runs from the conserved cysteine through the conserved F or W. Fields, in order: V gene, D gene, clone size, J gene, CDR3 DNA, CDR3 protein. D genes are given only for firm matches. The size entry is marked missing in some rows and otherwise reads once, few, many or a size class.

V: TRBV10-3
D: TRBD1
size: -
J: TRBJ1-2
DNA: TGTGCCATCAGTTCGGACAGGCCGCTCTATATGGGGGGCACCTTC
CDR3: CAISSDRPLYMGGTF

V: TRBV29-1
D: TRBD1
size: many
J: TRBJ2-7
DNA: TGCAGCGTTGAGGTGACAGGGGGTGCGGGGGAGCAGTACTTC
CDR3: CSVEVTGGAGEQYF

V: TRBV28
D: -
size: many
J: TRBJ2-7
DNA: TGTGCCAGCAGTTTTCCCCGAGGAGACGAGCAGTACTTC
CDR3: CASSFPRGDEQYF

V: TRBV24-1
D: TRBD1
size: many
J: TRBJ2-1
DNA: TGTGCCACCAGTGAGGGACAGAGACAGTTCTTC
CDR3: CATSEGQRQFF

V: TRBV7-2
D: -
size: few
J: TRBJ2-7
DNA: TGTGCCAGCAGCTCTACAACGCAGGAGCAGTACTTC
CDR3: CASSSTTQEQYF

V: TRBV4-1
D: -
size: few
J: TRBJ2-2
DNA: TGCGCCAGCAGCCAAGCAGGGGCGATGACCGGGGAGCTGTTTTTT
CDR3: CASSQAGAMTGELFF

V: TRBV2
D: TRBD1
size: few
J: TRBJ2-3
DNA: TGTGCCAGCAACCGGACAGGGGGGCGCACAGATACGCAGTATTTT
CDR3: CASNRTGGRTDTQYF

V: TRBV29-1
D: TRBD1
size: -
J: TRBJ2-5
DNA: TGCAGCGTTCCTGGACAGGCCACGGAGACCCAGTACTTC
CDR3: CSVPGQATETQYF

V: TRBV12-5
D: -
size: few
J: TRBJ2-5
DNA: TGTGCTAGTGGTTTGGGGCACCAAGAGACCCAGTACTTC
CDR3: CASGLGHQETQYF

V: TRBV7-9
D: TRBD1
size: many
J: TRBJ1-2
DNA: TGTGCCAGCAGCTTAGTCGACAGGGGACAATCTAACTATGGCTACACCTTC
CDR3: CASSLVDRGQSNYGYTF

V: TRBV4-3
D: -
size: few
J: TRBJ2-7
DNA: TGCGCCAGCAGCCAAGAAGGAGGGGGGGCGCTAGGATCCTACGAGCAGTACTTC
CDR3: CASSQEGGGALGSYEQYF

V: TRBV19
D: -
size: -
J: TRBJ2-1
DNA: TGTGCCAGTAGTATTGGGGTGGCCTTCTACAATGAGCAGTTCTTC
CDR3: CASSIGVAFYNEQFF

V: TRBV4-3
D: TRBD1
size: -
J: TRBJ1-1
DNA: TGCGCCAGCAGCCACGATAGGGGACGAACAGGGGACACTGAAGCTTTCTTT
CDR3: CASSHDRGRTGDTEAFF

V: TRBV29-1
D: TRBD1
size: few
J: TRBJ2-6
DNA: TGCAGCGTTGAAGGGACAGGGAACTCTGGGGCCAACGTCCTGACTTTC
CDR3: CSVEGTGNSGANVLTF

V: TRBV7-8
D: -
size: many
J: TRBJ2-5
DNA: TGTGCCAGCAGCCCCCACCACGACCTCAGAGAGACCCAGTACTTC
CDR3: CASSPHHDLRETQYF

V: TRBV29-1
D: -
size: many
J: TRBJ2-3
DNA: TGCAGCGTGGGGGCGGGAGAGGTAGATACGCAGTATTTT
CDR3: CSVGAGEVDTQYF

V: TRBV28
D: -
size: few
J: TRBJ1-1
DNA: TGTGCCAGCAGAACCATTCTGAACACTGAAGCTTTCTTT
CDR3: CASRTILNTEAFF

V: TRBV2
D: -
size: few
J: TRBJ2-1
DNA: TGTGCCAGCAGTGAAGAGGAAGCGAGCTCCTACAATGAGCAGTTCTTC
CDR3: CASSEEEASSYNEQFF

V: TRBV7-8
D: -
size: few
J: TRBJ2-7
DNA: TGTGCCAGCAGCTTTCCCAGGGAGTTTATCTCCTACGAGCAGTACTTC
CDR3: CASSFPREFISYEQYF

V: TRBV11-2
D: TRBD2
size: few
J: TRBJ2-1
DNA: TGTGCCAGCAGCTTCGACACCAGACTAGCGGGAGAGAGGAGGAGCTCCTACAATGAGCAGTTCTTC
CDR3: CASSFDTRLAGERRSSYNEQFF

V: TRBV9
D: -
size: many
J: TRBJ2-3
DNA: TGTGCCAGCAGCGTAGTAGGGACGACAGATACGCAGTATTTT
CDR3: CASSVVGTTDTQYF

V: TRBV20-1
D: -
size: -
J: TRBJ2-7
DNA: TGCAGTGCTAGAGAAGCAGCCTCCTACGAGCAGTACTTC
CDR3: CSAREAASYEQYF

V: TRBV20-1
D: -
size: many
J: TRBJ2-7
DNA: TGCAGTGCCAGGGGGTTAGCGGACTTCTACGAGCAGTACTTC
CDR3: CSARGLADFYEQYF

V: TRBV19
D: TRBD2
size: many
J: TRBJ2-1
DNA: TGTGCCAGTACCCCGGGACTAGCGGCCTACAATGAGCAGTTCTTC
CDR3: CASTPGLAAYNEQFF

V: TRBV4-2
D: -
size: many
J: TRBJ2-7
DNA: TGTGCCAGCAGCCAACTGGATAGCTACGAGCAGTACTTC
CDR3: CASSQLDSYEQYF

V: TRBV30
D: TRBD1
size: -
J: TRBJ1-4
DNA: TGTGCCTGGAGCATGACAGGGGGAGAAAAACTGTTTTTT
CDR3: CAWSMTGGEKLFF

V: TRBV7-9
D: -
size: -
J: TRBJ2-3
DNA: TGTGCCAGCAGCTTTATTACCCGGACAGATACGCAGTATTTT
CDR3: CASSFITRTDTQYF

V: TRBV29-1
D: -
size: many
J: TRBJ2-7
DNA: TGCAGCGTTGAAGCAGGGACGGGGTACGAGCAGTACTTC
CDR3: CSVEAGTGYEQYF

V: TRBV29-1
D: TRBD1
size: -
J: TRBJ2-3
DNA: TGCAGCGAGACGGGACAGGGGAGCACAGATACGCAGTATTTT
CDR3: CSETGQGSTDTQYF

V: TRBV25-1
D: -
size: -
J: TRBJ1-2
DNA: TGTGCCAGCAGTGGGATGCAGGGAGCTAACTATGGCTACACCTTC
CDR3: CASSGMQGANYGYTF

V: TRBV20-1
D: TRBD1
size: many
J: TRBJ2-7
DNA: TGCAGTGCTAGAGACCGGGACAGGGTTCTGGACGAGCAGTACTTC
CDR3: CSARDRDRVLDEQYF

V: TRBV29-1
D: TRBD2
size: many
J: TRBJ2-2
DNA: TGCAGCGTCCTCGGCGGACTAGCGAAAAACACCGGGGAGCTGTTTTTT
CDR3: CSVLGGLAKNTGELFF

V: TRBV10-1
D: TRBD1
size: few
J: TRBJ1-4
DNA: TGCGCCAGCATCGCCACTCCTGTAGGGACAGCGTATGAAAAACTGTTTTTT
CDR3: CASIATPVGTAYEKLFF

V: TRBV10-3
D: -
size: few
J: TRBJ2-3
DNA: TGTGCCATCAGTGACCTCGTGCTGGAACAGGCAGATACGCAGTATTTT
CDR3: CAISDLVLEQADTQYF

V: TRBV20-1
D: TRBD2
size: few
J: TRBJ2-7
DNA: TGCAGTGCCCTCCAACCGGGACTAGCGTCGGACGAGCAGTACTTC
CDR3: CSALQPGLASDEQYF

V: TRBV12-3/TRBV12-4
D: -
size: many
J: TRBJ2-7
DNA: TGTGCCAGCAGTTTGACAGACTCCTACGAGCAGTACTTC
CDR3: CASSLTDSYEQYF

V: TRBV10-3
D: -
size: many
J: TRBJ1-5
DNA: TGTGCCATCAGCCCTGTCTTTTATCAGCCCCAGCATTTT
CDR3: CAISPVFYQPQHF

V: TRBV20-1
D: TRBD1
size: -
J: TRBJ1-6
DNA: TGCAGTGCTAGCACCGGGACAGGGGGTCGAAGCCTCCACTTT
CDR3: CSASTGTGGRSLHF

V: TRBV2
D: -
size: few
J: TRBJ2-2
DNA: TGTGCCAGCAGTGAAGAAATTTGGCAAGGTGACACCGGGGAGCTGTTTTTT
CDR3: CASSEEIWQGDTGELFF

V: TRBV28
D: -
size: -
J: TRBJ2-7
DNA: TGTGCCAGCAGTTTATATTTCGCTAACGAGCAGTACTTC
CDR3: CASSLYFANEQYF

V: TRBV7-9
D: -
size: many
J: TRBJ2-1
DNA: TGTGCCAGCAGCCCTGGGCATGAGCAGTTCTTC
CDR3: CASSPGHEQFF

V: TRBV10-1
D: -
size: many
J: TRBJ2-1
DNA: TGCGCCAGCAGTGGACTAGGCCCCGATGAGCAGTTCTTC
CDR3: CASSGLGPDEQFF

V: TRBV7-3
D: TRBD1
size: -
J: TRBJ2-5
DNA: TGTGCCAGCAGCTTACTCGACAGGGAAGAGACCCAGTACTTC
CDR3: CASSLLDREETQYF

V: TRBV6-1
D: -
size: -
J: TRBJ2-7
DNA: TGTGCCACCCGCACTCTCGGTGGGTACGAGCAGTACTTC
CDR3: CATRTLGGYEQYF

V: TRBV4-3
D: -
size: few
J: TRBJ2-7
DNA: TGCGCCAGCAGCCAAGACTTGGAGGGGACAGTATACGAGCAGTACTTC
CDR3: CASSQDLEGTVYEQYF

V: TRBV30
D: -
size: -
J: TRBJ2-7
DNA: TGTGCCTGGAGTGTGGACAATTACTCCTACGAGCAGTACTTC
CDR3: CAWSVDNYSYEQYF

V: TRBV5-5
D: -
size: many
J: TRBJ2-1
DNA: TGTGCCAGCAGCTTGCTTCCTCTCAGGAGCTCCTACAATGAGCAGTTCTTC
CDR3: CASSLLPLRSSYNEQFF